This entry lists 8 T cell receptor beta chains sequenced from one sample in a study of siplizumab effects on memory and regulatory T cells. Some clones are missing from TCRdb's copy, which holds only in-frame ones; the method was immunoSEQ multiplex PCR. The sample lists about 100,000 clones, around 94% occurring once. The sample taken for sequencing was Tregs sorted from blood. These receptors all come from a human donor in good health.

The rearrangement joins TRBV27 to TRBJ2-1; TRBD2 matches 8 bases. Germline CDR1 is MNHEY and CDR2 is SMNVEV (reference sequence). With 3 bases clipped from V and 0 bases from J, the junction kept 7 bases outside the gene matches. The CDR3 has 17 residues. CDR3 DNA: TGTGCCAGCAGTTTGACGGGAGGGTCGAGCTCCTACAATGAGCAGTTCTTC. Translation: CASSLTGGSSSYNEQFF.

The chain employs TRBV28 and TRBJ2-1; TRBD1 agrees at 8 bases. The CDR3 contains 10 residues. J lost 15 bases, V lost 6 bases, and 4 bases had no gene match. Germline V gives CDR1 MDHEN, CDR2 SYDVKM. The CDR3 DNA sequence: TGTGCCAGCAGGGGGACAGGCATGTTCTTC. Translated, it gives CASRGTGMFF.

The chain couples TRBV27 to TRBJ2-2; D remains unclear. Trimming pared 5 bases from V and 5 bases from J, leaving 12 bases between. Per the germline V gene, CDR1 is MNHEY and CDR2 is SMNVEV (reference sequence). This CDR3 region has 14 residues. The CDR3 protein is CASSRQMVTGELFF. The CDR3 DNA follows: TGTGCCAGCAGTCGTCAAATGGTAACCGGGGAGCTGTTTTTT.

The chain employs TRBV2 and TRBJ2-7; the D gene is possibly TRBD2 (6 bases). V gave up 10 bases and J gave up 1 base, with 23 bases separating them. Germline CDR1 reads SNHLY; CDR2 reads FYNNEI. CDR3 length: 16 residues. CDR3 protein: CATLYRESDASYEQYF. CDR3 bases: TGTGCCACACTGTACCGGGAGTCAGACGCTTCCTACGAGCAGTACTTC.

In DNA, the CDR3 is TGCGCCAGCAGCCAGGTAGTGTTAGATACGCAGTATTTT. Its protein product is CASSQVVLDTQYF. The rearrangement joins TRBV5-1 to TRBJ2-3; D unresolved. Germline V gene data show CDR1 as SGHRS and CDR2 as YFSETQ. V lost 4 bases to trimming and J lost 5 bases, with 11 bases between them. The CDR3 is 13 amino acids.

The chain joins TRBV30 to TRBJ2-7; D assignment may be TRBD1 or TRBD2 (5 bases each). The CDR3 runs 17 residues. Germline V lookup: CDR1 GTSNPN, CDR2 SVGIG (reference sequence). Trimming removed 5 bases from V and 3 bases from J, with 26 bases in between. DNA for the CDR3: TGTGCCTGGGATCCGGGTAGGTCAGGGAGAACCCACTACGAGCAGTACTTC. As protein: CAWDPGRSGRTHYEQYF.

The table lists this clone with a count of one. The chain combines TRBV7-9 with TRBJ2-1; TRBD2 is a possible D gene (6 bases). This CDR3 is built from 16 residues. Germline V gene data show CDR1 as SEHNR and CDR2 as FQNEAQ (reference sequence). The V end was cut by 1 base, the J end by 5 bases, with 15 bases between. CDR3 DNA: TGTGCCAGCAGCTTAGTGGTAGCGGCAGTCCACAATGAGCAGTTCTTC. Translated, it gives CASSLVVAAVHNEQFF.

V and J are TRBV11-2 and TRBJ1-2; 8 bases are shared with TRBD1. CDR1 SGHAT and CDR2 FQNNGV come from the germline V gene. The CDR3 covers 16 residues. The ends lost 3 bases at V and 7 bases at J; junction bases unmatched: 13. The CDR3 nucleotides are TGTGCCAGCAGCTTCAGGACAGGGAGGGGGATAGGTGGCTACACCTTC. This codes for CASSFRTGRGIGGYTF.